What follows are 7 T cell receptor beta chains derived from one specimen sequenced in a study of blood T cell repertoires in COVID-19. Libraries were prepared by immunoSEQ multiplex PCR; TCRdb keeps only in-frame clonotypes and omits some of them. The sample lists around 300,000 clones; roughly 90% were seen once. Material for sequencing was PBMCs or T cells enriched from blood (not recorded which). The receptors originated from a woman aged 55-70 years who had recovered from COVID-19.

The chain employs TRBV5-1 and TRBJ1-3; no reliable D call. The CDR3 is 14 residues long. CDR1 and CDR2 from the germline V gene are SGHRS and YFSETQ. V was cut by 7 bases and J by 1 base, with 12 bases left in between. The CDR3 DNA reads as TGCGCCAGCGCCATCGATGCGTCTGGAAACACCATATATTTT. Its translation is CASAIDASGNTIYF.

The chain has TRBV9 and TRBJ2-7; 7 positions match TRBD1. Germline V CDR1 and CDR2: SGDLS, YYNGEE. J lost 3 bases, V lost 3 bases, and 12 bases had no gene match. The CDR3 extends over 16 amino acids. Here the CDR3 reads CASSGYQGQMDYEQYF. The CDR3 DNA reads as TGTGCCAGCAGCGGATATCAGGGACAGATGGACTACGAGCAGTACTTC. Together with reference TRBV9 and TRBJ2-7, the CDR3 gives the full variable domain: DSGVTQTPKHLITATGQRVTLRCSPRSGDLSVYWYQQSLDQGLQFLIQYYNGEERAKGNILERFSAQQFPDLHSELNLSSLELGDSALYFCASSGYQGQMDYEQYFGPGTRLTVT.

The rearrangement joins TRBV10-1 to TRBJ1-3; D possibly corresponds to TRBD1 (6 bases). In germline, CDR1 is WNHNN, CDR2 SYGVQD (reference sequence). V was pared by 10 bases and J by 3 bases, with 10 bases between. The CDR3 is made up of 12 amino acids. CDR3 DNA sequence: TGCGCCACCCCGACAGGTGGAAACACCATATATTTT. This translates into CATPTGGNTIYF.

This clone was counted between two and nine times. The chain is built from TRBV9 and TRBJ2-5; possibly TRBD2 for D (6 bases). The CDR3 loop spans 14 amino acids. The V end was cut by 0 bases, the J end by 5 bases, with 11 bases between. Looked up from germline, CDR1 is SGDLS and CDR2 is YYNGEE. CDR3 DNA sequence: TGTGCCAGCAGCGTAGACGGGAGTCGGGAGACCCAGTACTTC. It translates to CASSVDGSRETQYF. Complete variable domain (other parts from reference TRBV9 and TRBJ2-5): DSGVTQTPKHLITATGQRVTLRCSPRSGDLSVYWYQQSLDQGLQFLIQYYNGEERAKGNILERFSAQQFPDLHSELNLSSLELGDSALYFCASSVDGSRETQYFGPGTRLLVL.

In this sample, this clone turned up once. At one end, the junction sequence differs from germline, possibly due to a read error. This rearrangement joins TRBV7-7 to TRBJ1-1; D perhaps matches TRBD1 (5 bases). CDR3 length: 13 amino acids. Per the germline V gene, CDR1 is SSHAT and CDR2 is FNYEAQ (reference sequence). For the CDR3, the DNA is TGTGCTAGCAGCTTAGACGGGGGCACTGAAGCTTTCTTT. Its translation is CASSLDGGTEAFF.

The chain recombines TRBV4-2 with TRBJ1-6; D perhaps matches TRBD1 (6 bases). CDR1 LGHNA and CDR2 YNFKEQ come from the germline V gene. V was shortened by 1 base and J by 7 bases, with 8 bases between the two germline ends. This CDR3 is 14 amino acids long. The chain's CDR3 is CASSQGDRNSPLHF. As DNA, the CDR3 is TGTGCCAGCAGCCAAGGCGACAGGAATTCACCCCTCCACTTT.

Concerning this clone itself: This specimen includes other DNA sequences encoding the same CDR3. This chain links TRBV6-1 with TRBJ2-7; the match to TRBD1 covers 7 bases. Germline trimming cut 1 base from V and 2 bases from J; bases unmatched to any gene: 5. CDR1 MNHNS and CDR2 SASEGT come from the germline V gene. The CDR3 runs to 15 residues. The CDR3 spells CASSEEGTETYEQYF. The CDR3 coding sequence is TGTGCCAGCAGTGAAGAGGGGACAGAGACCTACGAGCAGTACTTC.